A single sample is the source of the 23 T cell receptor beta chains below, sequenced in a study of T cells in Graves' hyperthyroidism and ophthalmopathy. What was amplified from RNA transcripts were TCR beta CDR3 regions. The HTBI set primed first-round TCR CDR3 RT-PCR. A single record per CDR3 protein comes from TCRdb applying MiXCR to the multiplex PCR reads. This table holds roughly 500,000 distinct CDR3 sequences, 40% to 50% found once. Sequences were obtained from peripheral blood or thyroid tissue (not recorded which). These receptors all come from an adult woman with Graves' disease, either hyperthyroidism or ophthalmopathy (not recorded which).

This clonotype was counted many times. V usage is TRBV11-2 and J usage is TRBJ1-6; D is unclear. The CDR3 sequence is 13 residues long. Trimming left V 2 bases short and J 9 bases short, with 8 bases between. The germline V gene encodes CDR1 SGHAT and CDR2 FQNNGV. This chain's CDR3 is CASSLSLSSPLHF. The CDR3 coding sequence is TGTGCCAGCAGCTTATCCCTGAGTTCACCCCTCCACTTT.

V usage is TRBV4-3 and J usage is TRBJ1-5, with D perhaps TRBD1 (5 bases). The CDR3 contains 16 residues. Germline V gene sequence: CDR1 LGHNA, CDR2 YSLEER. The V end was cut by 4 bases, the J end by 11 bases, with 24 bases between. CDR3 protein: CASSPRGLAGPETQHF. The CDR3 DNA reads as TGCGCCAGCAGCCCTCGGGGCTTAGCGGGGCCAGAGACCCAGCATTTT.

This chain uses TRBV20-1 with TRBJ1-4; TRBD1 matches at 10 bases. V dropped 4 bases and J dropped 8; count of bases not matched to a gene: 7. Germline V gene sequence: CDR1 DFQATT, CDR2 SNEGSKA (reference sequence). There are 14 residues in the CDR3. The CDR3: CSAIRDRGPEKLFF. The CDR3 coding sequence is TGCAGTGCTATCCGGGACAGGGGACCCGAAAAACTGTTTTTT.

The chain has TRBV5-1 and TRBJ2-2; 7 bases fit TRBD1. V lost 4 bases to trimming and J lost 1 base; unmatched junction nucleotides: 10. The CDR3 contains 17 residues. Germline values: CDR1 SGHRS, CDR2 YFSETQ. This CDR3 reads CASSGAGTAMNTGELFF. Here the CDR3 DNA reads TGCGCCAGCAGCGGAGCCGGGACAGCTATGAACACCGGGGAGCTGTTTTTT. The whole variable domain, filled in from reference TRBV5-1 and TRBJ2-2, reads KAGVTQTPRYLIKTRGQQVTLSCSPISGHRSVSWYQQTPGQGLQFLFEYFSETQRNKGNFPGRFSGRQFSNSRSEMNVSTLELGDSALYLCASSGAGTAMNTGELFFGEGSRLTVL.

The chain recombines TRBV7-3 with TRBJ1-4; D uncertain. CDR3 length equals 14 residues. Deletions cut 3 bases from V and 7 bases from J, with 12 bases between. CDR1 and CDR2 (germline): SGHTA, FQGTGA. The CDR3 DNA follows: TGTGCCAGCAGCTTTGGCGGAGGCGGTGAAAAACTGTTTTTT. Its translation is CASSFGGGGEKLFF.

The chain has TRBV6-5 and TRBJ1-2; possible D gene TRBD1, 5 bases. The CDR3 is 11 amino acids. Trimming took 5 bases from V and 7 from J, leaving 8 bases between them. The germline V gene encodes CDR1 MNHEY and CDR2 SVGAGI. The CDR3 protein is CASSQQVGYTF. The CDR3 DNA sequence: TGTGCCAGCAGTCAACAGGTTGGCTACACCTTC.

This clonotype has at least ten counts. The rearrangement uses TRBV29-1 and TRBJ1-1, with 8 bases that match TRBD1. The ends lost 5 bases at V and 2 bases at J; junction bases unmatched: 7. Germline CDR1 is SQVTM and CDR2 is ANQGSEA. The CDR3 runs to 14 residues. DNA of the CDR3: TGCAGCGTTTTACAGGGGGTAAAAAACACTGAAGCTTTCTTT. As protein: CSVLQGVKNTEAFF.

The chain couples TRBV15 to TRBJ2-7; D unresolved. The CDR3 sequence is 15 residues long. V was pared by 0 bases and J by 5 bases, with 14 bases between. Germline V lookup: CDR1 LNHNV, CDR2 YYDKDF (reference sequence). CDR3 in amino acids: CATSRDARYLDEQYF. CDR3 in DNA: TGTGCCACCAGCAGAGATGCCAGGTACTTAGACGAGCAGTACTTC.

The V and J genes are TRBV10-3 and TRBJ2-7, with 10 bases matching TRBD1. The V gene's germline CDR1 is ENHRY and CDR2 SYGVKD. The J segment lost 6 bases and the V segment lost 6 bases, leaving 11 bases of the junction unmatched. The CDR3 has 15 residues. The chain's CDR3 is CAISVGRQGAGEQYF. The CDR3 nucleotides read TGTGCCATCAGCGTTGGTCGACAGGGGGCGGGCGAGCAGTACTTC.

This clonotype was seen ten or more times. The CDR3 loop reads CSARGVGSANEKLFF. CDR3 coding DNA: TGCAGTGCTAGGGGAGTGGGATCAGCTAATGAAAAACTGTTTTTT. V usage is TRBV20-1 and J usage is TRBJ1-4; D gene ambiguous. Germline values: CDR1 DFQATT, CDR2 SNEGSKA (reference sequence). This CDR3 spans 15 amino acids. The V end was cut by 3 bases, the J end by 3 bases, with 14 bases between.

This chain joins TRBV12-3 or TRBV12-4 and TRBJ2-5; D possibly corresponds to TRBD2 (6 bases). V was pared by 4 bases and J by 2 bases, with 17 bases between. This CDR3 has 16 residues. The CDR3 nucleotides are TGTGCCAGCAGTTACTCTCTCGGGACTTCACAAGAGACCCAGTACTTC. Residues: CASSYSLGTSQETQYF.

The chain joins TRBV29-1 to TRBJ2-1, with 11 positions matching TRBD2. CDR1 and CDR2 (germline): SQVTM, ANQGSEA. J was trimmed by 1 base and V by 3 bases; bases with no gene match: 2. The CDR3 sequence is 15 residues long. This CDR3 reads CSVDGTSGSYNEQFF. The CDR3 region has the DNA TGCAGCGTTGATGGGACTAGCGGATCCTACAATGAGCAGTTCTTC.

The chain carries TRBV20-1 and TRBJ1-1; 8 bases fit TRBD1. Germline V gene data show CDR1 as DFQATT and CDR2 as SNEGSKA (reference sequence). V shed 3 bases, J shed 6 bases, and the junction held 9 bases outside the gene matches. The CDR3 consists of 14 residues. CDR3 sequence (DNA): TGCAGTGCTAGGAGGACAGGGAGTTTCGCTGAAGCTTTCTTT. This codes for CSARRTGSFAEAFF.

This chain links TRBV12-3 or TRBV12-4 with TRBJ1-1; a weak D match, TRBD1 (6 bases). This CDR3 comprises 11 residues. With 4 bases removed from V and 11 bases from J, the gap between germline ends came to 11 bases. The CDR3 spells CASSSTGKAFF. For the CDR3, the DNA is TGTGCCAGCAGTTCTACAGGGAAGGCTTTCTTT.

The chain is built from TRBV7-2 and TRBJ2-7, with 7 bases matching TRBD2. This CDR3 has 15 residues. Losses at the gene ends were 3 bases for V and 2 bases for J; bases not matched to a gene: 7. The germline gives CDR1 SGHTA, CDR2 FQGNSA. CDR3 amino acids: CASSLLLARTYEQYF. The CDR3 DNA reads as TGTGCCAGCAGCTTGTTACTAGCGAGGACCTACGAGCAGTACTTC.

This chain uses TRBV20-1 with TRBJ2-7; 11 nucleotides align to TRBD2. In germline, CDR1 is DFQATT, CDR2 SNEGSKA (reference sequence). V dropped 4 bases and J dropped 2; count of bases not matched to a gene: 7. The length of the CDR3 is 15 residues. The CDR3 sequence: CSAILLAGGPYEQYF. In nucleotides, the CDR3 is TGCAGTGCTATCCTTCTAGCGGGAGGCCCCTACGAGCAGTACTTC.

The chain employs TRBV28 and TRBJ2-2; D is uncertain. Per the germline V gene, CDR1 is MDHEN and CDR2 is SYDVKM. This CDR3 has 13 residues. The germline V and J ends were trimmed by 6 bases and 4 bases, with 9 bases remaining between them. CDR3 loop: CASRSSGTGELFF. The CDR3 DNA reads as TGTGCCAGCAGGAGTTCGGGCACCGGGGAGCTGTTTTTT.

The V gene is TRBV12-3 or TRBV12-4, the J gene TRBJ1-1; D gene unclear. The CDR3 extends over 13 amino acids. Trimming removed 2 bases at V and 8 bases at J, with 12 bases between. The CDR3, as DNA: TGTGCCAGCAGTTTAATGCTATCAACGGAAGCTTTCTTT. Translation: CASSLMLSTEAFF.

The chain combines TRBV10-3 with TRBJ2-7; D is undetermined. The CDR3 is 14 residues long. Trimming removed 10 bases at V and 0 bases at J, with 16 bases between. Germline-derived CDR1 and CDR2 are ENHRY and SYGVKD. CDR3 sequence reads: CATTLGSSSYEQYF. CDR3 nucleotides: TGTGCCACTACTTTGGGATCCAGCTCCTACGAGCAGTACTTC.

This rearrangement joins TRBV7-2 to TRBJ1-2; D is uncertain. CDR1 and CDR2 (germline): SGHTA, FQGNSA. The CDR3 extends over 14 amino acids. V lost 3 bases to trimming and J lost 8 bases, with 16 bases between them. This CDR3 is CASSFGVEERGYTF. CDR3 DNA sequence: TGTGCCAGCAGCTTCGGGGTAGAGGAACGGGGCTACACCTTC. The full variable domain, with the rest looked up from reference TRBV7-2 and TRBJ1-2, is GAGVSQSPSNKVTEKGKDVELRCDPISGHTALYWYRQSLGQGLEFLIYFQGNSAPDKSGLPSDRFSAERTGGSVSTLTIQRTQQEDSAVYLCASSFGVEERGYTFGSGTRLTVV.

On this clonotype: The junction departs from the called germline gene at one end, perhaps through a read error. This chain links TRBV12-3 or TRBV12-4 with TRBJ2-2; D possibly matches TRBD1 or TRBD2 (6 bases each). CDR3 length: 12 amino acids. CDR3 DNA sequence: TGTGCCAGCGGTTTACAGGGCGGGGAGCTGTTCTTT. Amino acids: CASGLQGGELFF.

In this sample, this clonotype turned up once. This sequence joins TRBV20-1 and TRBJ2-7; 10 bases fit TRBD2. The CDR3 sequence is 14 residues long. Germline V gives CDR1 DFQATT, CDR2 SNEGSKA (reference sequence). J was trimmed by 3 bases and V by 0 bases; bases with no gene match: 2. The CDR3 coding sequence is TGCAGTGCTAGAGATTCTAGCGGGAGCTACGAGCAGTACTTC. Its translation: CSARDSSGSYEQYF.

The chain carries TRBV7-2 and TRBJ2-7; 8 nucleotides line up with TRBD1. V dropped 4 bases and J dropped 4; count of bases not matched to a gene: 3. The CDR3 has 13 residues. The germline V gene encodes CDR1 SGHTA and CDR2 FQGNSA. CDR3 DNA sequence: TGTGCCAGCAGCTATAGGACAGGGTACGAGCAGTACTTC. Its protein product is CASSYRTGYEQYF.